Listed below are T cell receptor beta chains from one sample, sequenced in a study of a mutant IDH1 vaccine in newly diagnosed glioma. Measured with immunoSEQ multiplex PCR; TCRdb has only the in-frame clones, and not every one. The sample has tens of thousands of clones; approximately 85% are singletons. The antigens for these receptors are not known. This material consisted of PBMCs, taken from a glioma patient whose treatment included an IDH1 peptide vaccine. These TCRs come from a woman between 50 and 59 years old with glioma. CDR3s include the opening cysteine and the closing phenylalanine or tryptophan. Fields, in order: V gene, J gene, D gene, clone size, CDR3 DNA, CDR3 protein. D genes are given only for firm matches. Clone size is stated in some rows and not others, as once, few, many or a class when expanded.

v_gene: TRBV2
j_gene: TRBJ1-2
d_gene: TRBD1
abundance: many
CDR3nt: TGTGCCAGCAAGCGGACAGGGGATGGCTACACCTTC
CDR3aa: CASKRTGDGYTF

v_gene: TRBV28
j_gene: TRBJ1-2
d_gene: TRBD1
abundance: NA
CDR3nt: TGTGCCAGCGGGACAGGGGGCTATGGCTACACCTTC
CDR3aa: CASGTGGYGYTF

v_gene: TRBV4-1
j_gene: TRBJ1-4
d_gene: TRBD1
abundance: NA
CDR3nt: TGCGCCAGCAGCCAGTTGGACAGGGGAACTAATGAAAAACTGTTTTTT
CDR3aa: CASSQLDRGTNEKLFF

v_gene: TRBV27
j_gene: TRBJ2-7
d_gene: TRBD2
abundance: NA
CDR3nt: TGTGCCAGCAGTACGCGACTAGCGGCCCTTTACGAGCAGTACTTC
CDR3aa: CASSTRLAALYEQYF

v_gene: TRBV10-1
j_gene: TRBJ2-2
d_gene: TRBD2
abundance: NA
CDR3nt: TGCGCCACCAAGGAAGTAGCGGGAGACACCGGGGAGCTGTTTTTT
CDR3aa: CATKEVAGDTGELFF

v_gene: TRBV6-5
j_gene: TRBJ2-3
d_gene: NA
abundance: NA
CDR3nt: TGTGCCACCACAGGAAAAGACACAGATACGCAGTATTTT
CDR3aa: CATTGKDTDTQYF

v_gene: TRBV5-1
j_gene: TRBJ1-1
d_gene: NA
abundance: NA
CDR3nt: TGCGCCAGCGGTCGAGACAGCCCCGGGGACACTGAAGCTTTCTTT
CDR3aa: CASGRDSPGDTEAFF

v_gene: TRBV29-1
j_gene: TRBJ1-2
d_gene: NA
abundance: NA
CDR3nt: TGCAGCGTTGAGGCAGGGAAGGGAGGCTACACCTTC
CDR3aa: CSVEAGKGGYTF

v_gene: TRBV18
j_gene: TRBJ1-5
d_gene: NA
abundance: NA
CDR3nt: TGTGCCAGCTCACCACCGGGAAGCAATCAGCCCCAGCATTTT
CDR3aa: CASSPPGSNQPQHF

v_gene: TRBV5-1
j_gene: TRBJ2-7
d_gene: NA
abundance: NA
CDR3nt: TGCGCCAGCAGCTTGGGTCGAGGAGGGCTGGAGGAGCAGTACTTC
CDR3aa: CASSLGRGGLEEQYF

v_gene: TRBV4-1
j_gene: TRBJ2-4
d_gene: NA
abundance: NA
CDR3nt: TGCGCCAGCAGCCAAGATTACCCTATAGCCAAAAACATTCAGTACTTC
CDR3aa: CASSQDYPIAKNIQYF

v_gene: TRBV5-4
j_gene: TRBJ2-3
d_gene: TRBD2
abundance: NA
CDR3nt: TGTGCCAGCAGCTTGGGGGCTAGCGGGAGTTGGACAGATACGCAGTATTTT
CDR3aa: CASSLGASGSWTDTQYF

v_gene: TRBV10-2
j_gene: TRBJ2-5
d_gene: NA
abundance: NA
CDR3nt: TGCGCCAGCAGTGAGTCGGCCTTTCGACGCCCGAGAGAGACCCAGTACTTC
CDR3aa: CASSESAFRRPRETQYF

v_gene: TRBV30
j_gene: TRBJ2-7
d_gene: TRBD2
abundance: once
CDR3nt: TGTGCCTGGAGTGTTGGACTAGCGAACGAGCAGTACTTC
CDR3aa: CAWSVGLANEQYF

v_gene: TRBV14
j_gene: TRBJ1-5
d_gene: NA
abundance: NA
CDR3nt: TGTGCCAGCAGCCAGGGAGGAAGCAATCAGCCCCAGCATTTT
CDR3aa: CASSQGGSNQPQHF

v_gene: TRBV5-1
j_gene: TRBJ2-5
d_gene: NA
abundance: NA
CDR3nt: TGCGCCAGCAGCCCGGAACCAGGGTCACAAGAGACCCAGTACTTC
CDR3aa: CASSPEPGSQETQYF

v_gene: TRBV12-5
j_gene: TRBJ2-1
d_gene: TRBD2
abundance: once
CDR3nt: TGTGCTAGTGGTTTGTCCCCGACTAGCGGATCCTACAATGAGCAGTTCTTC
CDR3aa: CASGLSPTSGSYNEQFF

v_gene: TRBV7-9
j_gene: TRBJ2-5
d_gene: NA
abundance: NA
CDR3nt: TGTGCCAGCAGCTTAGGGTCGGAGACCCAGTACTTC
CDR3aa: CASSLGSETQYF

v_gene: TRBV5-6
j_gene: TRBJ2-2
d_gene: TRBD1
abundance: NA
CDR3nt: TGTGCCAGCAGCTCGTGGACAGGGCCCACCGGGGAGCTGTTTTTT
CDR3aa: CASSSWTGPTGELFF

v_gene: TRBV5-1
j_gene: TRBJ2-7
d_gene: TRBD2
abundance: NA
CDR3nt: TGCGCCAGCAGCTTCGCTAGCGGATACGAGCAGTACTTC
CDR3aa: CASSFASGYEQYF

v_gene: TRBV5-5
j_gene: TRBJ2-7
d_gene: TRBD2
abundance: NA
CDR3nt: TGTGCCAGCAGCTTTTGGACTAGCGGGGCGGGCGAGCAGTACTTC
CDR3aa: CASSFWTSGAGEQYF

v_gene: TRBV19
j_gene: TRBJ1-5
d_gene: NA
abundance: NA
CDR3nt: TGTGCCAGTAGTATGTACGGGGTGAATCAGCCCCAGCATTTT
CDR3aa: CASSMYGVNQPQHF

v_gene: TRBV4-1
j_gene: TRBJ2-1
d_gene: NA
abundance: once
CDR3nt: TGCGCCAGCAGCCAAGGTGGGTTATTGGAGAAGAATGAGCAGTTCTTC
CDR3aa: CASSQGGLLEKNEQFF

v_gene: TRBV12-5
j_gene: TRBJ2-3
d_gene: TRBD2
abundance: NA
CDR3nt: TGTGCTAGTGGTTTGGGAGTTGCGGCGGGAGGGCCGGCAGATACGCAGTATTTT
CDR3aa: CASGLGVAAGGPADTQYF

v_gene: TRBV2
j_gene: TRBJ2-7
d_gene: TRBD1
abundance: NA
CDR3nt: TGTGCCAGCAGTGATAGGGACAGGGGCTCCTACGAGCAGTACTTC
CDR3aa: CASSDRDRGSYEQYF

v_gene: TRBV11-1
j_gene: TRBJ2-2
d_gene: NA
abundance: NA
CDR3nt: TGTGCCAGCAGCTTAGGGGCCACATATACCGGGGAGCTGTTTTTT
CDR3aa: CASSLGATYTGELFF

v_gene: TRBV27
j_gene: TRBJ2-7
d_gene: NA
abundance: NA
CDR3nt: TGTGCCGCGTCTGGGGGGAGGTGGGCCTACGAGCAGTACTTC
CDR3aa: CAASGGRWAYEQYF

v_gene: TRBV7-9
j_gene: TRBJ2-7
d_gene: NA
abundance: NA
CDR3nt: TGTGCCAGCAGCCTACGATCATCGGGGAACGAGCAGTACTTC
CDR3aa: CASSLRSSGNEQYF

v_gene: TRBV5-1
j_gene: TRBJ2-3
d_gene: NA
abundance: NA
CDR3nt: TGCGCCAGCCTTGGGGGCAGGAGTAGCACAGATACGCAGTATTTT
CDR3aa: CASLGGRSSTDTQYF

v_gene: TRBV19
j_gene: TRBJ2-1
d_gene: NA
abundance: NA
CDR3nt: TGTGCCAGTAGTATAGTACCAATCTACAATGAGCAGTTCTTC
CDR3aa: CASSIVPIYNEQFF

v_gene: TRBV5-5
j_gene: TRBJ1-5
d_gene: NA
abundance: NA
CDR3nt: TGTGCCAGCAGCTCCAATAGCAATCAGCCCCAGCATTTT
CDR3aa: CASSSNSNQPQHF

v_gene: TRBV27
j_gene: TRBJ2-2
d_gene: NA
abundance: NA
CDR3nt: TGTGCCAGCTCCTCCGGTGGTGCCGGGGAGCTGTTTTTT
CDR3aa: CASSSGGAGELFF

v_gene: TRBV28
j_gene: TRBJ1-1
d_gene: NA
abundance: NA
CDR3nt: TGTGCCAGCAGGACAGTTTTATTTATCCCCTTGATGAACACTGAAGCTTTCTTT
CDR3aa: CASRTVLFIPLMNTEAFF

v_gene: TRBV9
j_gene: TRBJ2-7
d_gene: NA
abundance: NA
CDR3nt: TGTGCCAGCAGCGTCGGAGACGGGCCCTACGAGCAGTACTTC
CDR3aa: CASSVGDGPYEQYF

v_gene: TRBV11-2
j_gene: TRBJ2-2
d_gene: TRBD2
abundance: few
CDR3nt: TGTGCCAGCAGCTCCCTTCGAACTAGCGGTAACACCGGGGAGCTGTTTTTT
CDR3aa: CASSSLRTSGNTGELFF